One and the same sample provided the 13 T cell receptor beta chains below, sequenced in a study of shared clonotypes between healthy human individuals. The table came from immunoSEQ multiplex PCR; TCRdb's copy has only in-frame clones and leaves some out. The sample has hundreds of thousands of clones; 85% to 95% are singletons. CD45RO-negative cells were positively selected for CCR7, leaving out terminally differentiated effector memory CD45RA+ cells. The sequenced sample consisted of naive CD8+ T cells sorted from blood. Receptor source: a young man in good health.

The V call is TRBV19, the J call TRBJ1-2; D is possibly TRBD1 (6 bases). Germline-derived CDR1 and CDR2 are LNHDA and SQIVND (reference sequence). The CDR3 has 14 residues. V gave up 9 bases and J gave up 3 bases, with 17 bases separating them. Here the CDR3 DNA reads TGTGCCAGCACATCCCGGGACACCTACTATGGCTACACCTTC. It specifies CASTSRDTYYGYTF.

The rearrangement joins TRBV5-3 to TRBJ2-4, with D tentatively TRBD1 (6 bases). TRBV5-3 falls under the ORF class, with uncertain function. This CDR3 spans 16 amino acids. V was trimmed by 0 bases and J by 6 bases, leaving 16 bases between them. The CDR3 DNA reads TGTGCCAGAAGCTTGGATACTGGGGGCGGTGCAAACATTCAGTACTTC. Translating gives CARSLDTGGGANIQYF.

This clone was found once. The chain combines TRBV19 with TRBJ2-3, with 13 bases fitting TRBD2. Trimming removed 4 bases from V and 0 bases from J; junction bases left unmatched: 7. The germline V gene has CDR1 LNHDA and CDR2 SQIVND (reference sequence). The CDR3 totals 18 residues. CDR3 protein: CASSNDLGLAGSTDTQYF. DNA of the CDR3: TGTGCCAGTAGTAATGACTTGGGACTAGCGGGAAGCACAGATACGCAGTATTTT.

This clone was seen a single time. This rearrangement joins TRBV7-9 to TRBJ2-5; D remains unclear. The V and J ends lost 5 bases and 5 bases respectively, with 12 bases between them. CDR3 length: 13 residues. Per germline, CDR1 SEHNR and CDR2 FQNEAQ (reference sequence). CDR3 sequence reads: CASSLLFGETQYF. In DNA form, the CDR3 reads TGTGCCAGCAGCCTCTTGTTCGGGGAGACCCAGTACTTC. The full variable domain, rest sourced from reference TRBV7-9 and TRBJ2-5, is DTGVSQNPRHKITKRGQNVTFRCDPISEHNRLYWYRQTLGQGPEFLTYFQNEAQLEKSRLLSDRFSAERPKGSFSTLEIQRTEQGDSAMYLCASSLLFGETQYFGPGTRLLVL.

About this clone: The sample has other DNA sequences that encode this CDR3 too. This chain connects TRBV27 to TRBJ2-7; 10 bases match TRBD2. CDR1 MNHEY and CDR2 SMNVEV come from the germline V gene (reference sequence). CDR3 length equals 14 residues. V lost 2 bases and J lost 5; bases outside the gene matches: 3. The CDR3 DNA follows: TGTGCCAGCAGTTTACTAGCGGGAGTTCACGAGCAGTACTTC. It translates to CASSLLAGVHEQYF.

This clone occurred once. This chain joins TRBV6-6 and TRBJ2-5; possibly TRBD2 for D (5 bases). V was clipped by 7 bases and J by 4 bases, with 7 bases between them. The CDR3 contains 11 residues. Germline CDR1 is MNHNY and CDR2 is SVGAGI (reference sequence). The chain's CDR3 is CASIEGETQYF. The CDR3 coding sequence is TGTGCCAGCATCGAGGGAGAGACCCAGTACTTC.

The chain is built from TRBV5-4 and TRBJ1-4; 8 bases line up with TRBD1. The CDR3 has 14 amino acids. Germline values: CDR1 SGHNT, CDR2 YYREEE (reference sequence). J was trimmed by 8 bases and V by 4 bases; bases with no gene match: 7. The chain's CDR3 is CASSLDRDSEKLFF. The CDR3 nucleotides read TGTGCCAGCAGCCTGGACAGGGATTCGGAAAAACTGTTTTTT.

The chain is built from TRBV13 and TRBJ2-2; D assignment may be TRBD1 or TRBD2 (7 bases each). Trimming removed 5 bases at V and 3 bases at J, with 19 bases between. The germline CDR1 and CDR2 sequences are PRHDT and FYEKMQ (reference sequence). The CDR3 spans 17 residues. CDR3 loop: CASSPPGGERDTGELFF. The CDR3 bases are TGTGCCAGCAGCCCCCCAGGGGGGGAGAGAGACACCGGGGAGCTGTTTTTT.

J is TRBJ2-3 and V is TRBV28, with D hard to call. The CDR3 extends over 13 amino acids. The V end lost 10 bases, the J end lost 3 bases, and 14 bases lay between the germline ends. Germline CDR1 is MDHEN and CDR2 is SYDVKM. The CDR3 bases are TGTGCCACCATTCCCGAAGGTACAGATACGCAGTATTTT. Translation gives CATIPEGTDTQYF.

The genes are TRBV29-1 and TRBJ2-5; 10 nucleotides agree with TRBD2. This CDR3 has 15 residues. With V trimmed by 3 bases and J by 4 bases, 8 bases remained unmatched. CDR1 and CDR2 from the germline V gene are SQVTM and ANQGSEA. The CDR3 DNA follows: TGCAGCGTTGATTTGAGCGGGAGGGAGGGAGAGACCCAGTACTTC. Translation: CSVDLSGREGETQYF.

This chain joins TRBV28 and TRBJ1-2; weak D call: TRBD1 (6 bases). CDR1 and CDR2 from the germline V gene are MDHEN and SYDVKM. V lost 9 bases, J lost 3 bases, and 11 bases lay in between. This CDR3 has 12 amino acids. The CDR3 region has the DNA TGTGCCAGTCAGGGGATTTACTATGGCTACACCTTC. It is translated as CASQGIYYGYTF.

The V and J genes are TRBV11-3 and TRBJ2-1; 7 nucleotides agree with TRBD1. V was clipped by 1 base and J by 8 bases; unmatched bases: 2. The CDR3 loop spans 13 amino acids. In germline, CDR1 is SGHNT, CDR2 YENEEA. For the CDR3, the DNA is TGTGCCAGCAGCTTAGGAGGGGGCTATGAGCAGTTCTTC. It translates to CASSLGGGYEQFF.

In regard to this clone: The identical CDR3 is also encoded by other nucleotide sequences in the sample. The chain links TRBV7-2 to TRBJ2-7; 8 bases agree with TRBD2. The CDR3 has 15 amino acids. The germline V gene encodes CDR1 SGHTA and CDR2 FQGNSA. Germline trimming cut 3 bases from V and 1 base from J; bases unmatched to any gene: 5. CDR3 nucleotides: TGTGCCAGCAGCTTGGGGCTAGCGGGTTCCTACGAGCAGTACTTC. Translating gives CASSLGLAGSYEQYF.